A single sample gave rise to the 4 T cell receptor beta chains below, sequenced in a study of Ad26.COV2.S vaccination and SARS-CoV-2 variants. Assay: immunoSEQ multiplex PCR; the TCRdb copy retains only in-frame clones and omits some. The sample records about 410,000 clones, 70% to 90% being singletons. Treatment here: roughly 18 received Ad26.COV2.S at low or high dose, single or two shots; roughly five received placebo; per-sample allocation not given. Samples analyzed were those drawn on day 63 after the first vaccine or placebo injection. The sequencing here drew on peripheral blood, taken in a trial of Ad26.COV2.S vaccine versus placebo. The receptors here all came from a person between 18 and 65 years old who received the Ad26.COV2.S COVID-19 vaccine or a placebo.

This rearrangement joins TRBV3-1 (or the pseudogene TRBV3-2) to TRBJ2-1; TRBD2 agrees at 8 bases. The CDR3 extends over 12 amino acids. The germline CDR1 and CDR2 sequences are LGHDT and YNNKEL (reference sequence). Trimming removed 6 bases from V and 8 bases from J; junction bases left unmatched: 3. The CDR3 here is CASRRSGDEQFF. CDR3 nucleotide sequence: TGTGCCAGCAGACGTAGCGGGGATGAGCAGTTCTTC.

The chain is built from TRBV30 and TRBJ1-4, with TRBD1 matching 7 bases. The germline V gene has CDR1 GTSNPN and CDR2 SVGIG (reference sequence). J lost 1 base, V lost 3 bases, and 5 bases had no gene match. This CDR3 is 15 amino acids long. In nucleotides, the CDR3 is TGTGCCTGGAGGGGACAGCGGAAAACTAATGAAAAACTGTTTTTT. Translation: CAWRGQRKTNEKLFF.

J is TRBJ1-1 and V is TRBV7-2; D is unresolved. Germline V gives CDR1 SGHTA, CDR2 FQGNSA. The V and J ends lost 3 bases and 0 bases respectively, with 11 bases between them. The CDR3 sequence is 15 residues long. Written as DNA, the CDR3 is TGTGCCAGCAGCTTTGGGTACGGAATGAACACTGAAGCTTTCTTT. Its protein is CASSFGYGMNTEAFF.

The CDR3 spells CASRGLAGLQETQYF. Here the CDR3 DNA reads TGCGCCAGCAGGGGACTAGCGGGGCTCCAAGAGACCCAGTACTTC. The rearrangement joins TRBV5-1 to TRBJ2-5, with 13 bases lining up with TRBD2. Germline assignment: CDR1 SGHRS and CDR2 YFSETQ. Unmatched junction bases numbered 2, after V lost 5 bases and J lost 1 base. The length of the CDR3 is 15 residues.